This entry describes one T cell receptor (beta chain). What it recognizes is unknown. This specimen belongs to a study of cytomegalovirus exposure and HLA in healthy donors. Study-wide points: The authors enumerated over 150 TCR beta chains as linked to cytomegalovirus. The only immune exposure information that was available was CMV serostatus. Researchers left out some V segments, among them TRBV6-2 and TRBV6-3, as indistinguishable.

A multiplex PCR was run with 60 Vbeta primers and 13 Jbeta primers. Libraries were prepared by immunoSEQ multiplex PCR; TCRdb keeps only in-frame clonotypes and omits some of them. In the table there are about 150,000 clones, approximately 81% of which are singletons. Per germline, CDR1 SQVTM and CDR2 ANQGSEA. CDR3 length: 13 residues. V gave up 5 bases and J gave up 0 bases; unmatched junction bases: 4. The rearrangement uses TRBV29-1 and TRBJ2-7; TRBD1 agrees at 7 bases. Sequenced input: PBMCs. This sequence originates from a woman aged 40 to 50 in good health and CMV-seropositive. The CDR3 loop is CSVSTGISYEQYF. DNA for the CDR3: TGCAGCGTTTCGACAGGGATCTCCTACGAGCAGTACTTC.